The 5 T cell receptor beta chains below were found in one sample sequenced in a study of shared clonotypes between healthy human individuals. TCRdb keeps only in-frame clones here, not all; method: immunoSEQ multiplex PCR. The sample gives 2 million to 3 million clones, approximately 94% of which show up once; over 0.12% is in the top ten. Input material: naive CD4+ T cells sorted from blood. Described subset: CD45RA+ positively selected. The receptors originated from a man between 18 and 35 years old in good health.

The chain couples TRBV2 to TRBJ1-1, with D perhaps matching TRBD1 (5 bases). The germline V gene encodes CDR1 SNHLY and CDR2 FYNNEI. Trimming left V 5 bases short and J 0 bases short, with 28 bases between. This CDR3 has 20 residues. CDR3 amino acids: CASSYPSSPGPMLLNTEAFF. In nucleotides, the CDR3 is TGTGCCAGCAGTTACCCTTCGTCGCCGGGACCCATGCTCTTGAACACTGAAGCTTTCTTT.

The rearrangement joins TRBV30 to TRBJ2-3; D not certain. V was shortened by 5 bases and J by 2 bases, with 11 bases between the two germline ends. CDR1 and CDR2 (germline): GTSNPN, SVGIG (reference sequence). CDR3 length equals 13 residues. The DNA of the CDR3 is TGTGCCTGGGCGATGGGGATCACAGATACGCAGTATTTT. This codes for CAWAMGITDTQYF.

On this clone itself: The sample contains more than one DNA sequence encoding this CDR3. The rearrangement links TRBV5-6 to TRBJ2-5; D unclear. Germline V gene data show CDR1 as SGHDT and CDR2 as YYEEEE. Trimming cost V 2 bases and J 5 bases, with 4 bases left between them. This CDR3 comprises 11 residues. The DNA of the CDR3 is TGTGCCAGCAGCTTTCGGGAGACCCAGTACTTC. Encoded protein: CASSFRETQYF.

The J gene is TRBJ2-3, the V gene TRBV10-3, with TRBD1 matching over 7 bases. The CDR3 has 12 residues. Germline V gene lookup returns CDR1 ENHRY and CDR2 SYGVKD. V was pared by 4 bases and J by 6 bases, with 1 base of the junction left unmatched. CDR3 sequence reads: CAISVQGDTQYF. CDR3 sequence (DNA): TGTGCCATCAGTGTACAGGGGGATACGCAGTATTTT.

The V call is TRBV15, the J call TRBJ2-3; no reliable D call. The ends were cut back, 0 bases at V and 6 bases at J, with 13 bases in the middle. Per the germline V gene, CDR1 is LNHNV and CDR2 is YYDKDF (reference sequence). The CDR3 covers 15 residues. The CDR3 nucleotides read TGTGCCACCAGCAGAGATCAGGCGCTCGGGGATACGCAGTATTTT. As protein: CATSRDQALGDTQYF. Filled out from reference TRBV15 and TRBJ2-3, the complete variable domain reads DAMVIQNPRYQVTQFGKPVTLSCSQTLNHNVMYWYQQKSSQAPKLLFHYYDKDFNNEADTPDNFQSRRPNTSFCFLDIRSPGLGDTAMYLCATSRDQALGDTQYFGPGTRLTVL.